This entry lists 9 T cell receptor beta chains sequenced from one sample in a study of human T cells and chemical hapten exposure (dated by TCRdb to the early 2020s). In the paper's terms, the time point label means: patch test 2, 6 weeks after DPC sensitization. Taken with the paper, the label for treatment or condition translates to: therapeutic diphenylcyclopropenone sensitization with weekly scalp DPC. Library prep was done by RACE. The run used a NextSeq 500. TCRdb redid the processing of the public reads, applying fastp at Q25 and MiXCR, and retained in-frame beta chains. Entries that share a CDR3 protein sequence are merged under the most common genes and DNA. This sample gives 80,000 to 95,000 distinct CDR3 sequences in total; approximately 10% of them show up just once. In total, the top ten clones hold around 2.1% of the sample. This specimen was whole blood, taken in connection with sensitization to the hapten diphenylcyclopropenone (DPC). The receptors stem from a middle-aged man with alopecia areata. Some clones in this sample may be carry-over from other donors' samples.

The chain carries TRBV5-1 and TRBJ2-5, with TRBD2 matching over 9 bases. V lost 5 bases and J lost 3; bases outside the gene matches: 11. The CDR3 length is 16 residues. Germline values: CDR1 SGHRS, CDR2 YFSETQ. The CDR3 DNA follows: TGCGCCAGCAGACGAGCGGGAGGTTGGGGAGAAGAGACCCAGTACTTC. It codes for CASRRAGGWGEETQYF.

This clonotype has only a few counts. The rearrangement links TRBV11-2 to TRBJ1-1; 7 nucleotides agree with TRBD1. This CDR3 is 12 amino acids long. Germline values: CDR1 SGHAT, CDR2 FQNNGV. The V gene end was trimmed by 5 bases and the J gene end by 7 bases; junction bases not matched to a gene: 4. In nucleotides, the CDR3 is TGTGCCAGCAGCATGTGGACAGGTGAAGCTTTCTTT. Translating gives CASSMWTGEAFF.

This clonotype was seen many times. V and J are TRBV29-1 and TRBJ2-3; D uncertain. Germline-derived CDR1 and CDR2 are SQVTM and ANQGSEA. The V end lost 3 bases, the J end lost 5 bases, and 9 bases lay between the germline ends. The CDR3 has 12 residues. The CDR3 coding sequence is TGCAGCGTTGATGGCTTGGGAGATACGCAGTATTTT. It encodes CSVDGLGDTQYF.

Ten or more counts support this clonotype. This rearrangement joins TRBV24-1 to TRBJ1-5, with D possibly TRBD1 on 5 matching bases. This CDR3 region has 13 residues. CDR1 and CDR2 from the germline V gene are KGHDR and SFDVKD. The ends were cut back, 3 bases at V and 5 bases at J, with 7 bases in the middle. Here the CDR3 DNA reads TGTGCCACCAGTGATGGGGGGGATCAGCCCCAGCATTTT. Amino acid sequence: CATSDGGDQPQHF.

The table lists this clonotype with many counts. The chain recombines TRBV5-4 with TRBJ1-1; D perhaps matches TRBD1 (6 bases). CDR3 length: 13 amino acids. V lost 4 bases and J lost 5, with 12 bases in between. Germline CDR1 and CDR2: SGHNT and YYREEE (reference sequence). CDR3 amino acids: CASSATGITEAFF. The CDR3 coding sequence is TGTGCCAGCAGCGCTACAGGGATAACTGAAGCTTTCTTT.

The chain has TRBV29-1 and TRBJ2-3, with D maybe TRBD2 (6 bases). Germline V gives CDR1 SQVTM, CDR2 ANQGSEA. Trimming cost V 1 base and J 1 base, with 9 bases left between them. This CDR3 spans 14 amino acids. CDR3 amino acids: CSVEGPGGTDTQYF. In DNA, the CDR3 is TGCAGCGTTGAAGGGCCGGGGGGCACAGATACGCAGTATTTT.

This clonotype was seen a handful of times. This chain links TRBV6-5 with TRBJ1-6, with 8 bases that match TRBD1. The V segment lost 4 bases and the J segment 6 bases; nucleotides outside the gene matches: 5. CDR3 length: 15 residues. Germline CDR1 is MNHEY and CDR2 is SVGAGI. The CDR3 DNA reads as TGTGCCAGCAGTTTATCGACAGGGGCTAATTCACCCCTCCACTTT. It codes for CASSLSTGANSPLHF.

J is TRBJ2-5 and V is TRBV6-5; 8 bases line up with TRBD2. Trimming at V came to 5 bases and at J to 4 bases, leaving 6 bases not matched to a gene. The CDR3 is 14 amino acids. In germline, CDR1 is MNHEY, CDR2 SVGAGI. The CDR3 loop reads CASSNELAGETQYF. CDR3 DNA: TGTGCCAGCAGTAACGAGCTAGCGGGAGAGACCCAGTACTTC.

Concerning this clonotype: Without the conserved terminal phenylalanine or tryptophan, this CDR3 likely stems from a read error. V usage is TRBV10-3 and J usage is TRBJ2-1; maybe TRBD2 (5 bases). The germline V and J ends were trimmed by 6 bases and 7 bases, with 13 bases remaining between them. The CDR3 runs 13 residues. Germline V gene sequence: CDR1 ENHRY, CDR2 SYGVKD. The CDR3 is CAIRLADRNEQFC. The CDR3 region has the DNA TGTGCCATCAGGCTAGCCGATCGGAATGAGCAGTTCTGC.